One sample yielded the 17 T cell receptor beta chains listed below, sequenced in a study of blood T cell repertoires in COVID-19. This table comes from immunoSEQ multiplex PCR, and its TCRdb copy is limited to in-frame clones, with some not included. In the table there are some 200,000 clones, approximately 81% of which are singletons. Sequenced material: peripheral blood. The receptors derive from a woman of 80 years or more with acute or convalescent COVID-19.

The genes are TRBV11-3 and TRBJ2-7, with TRBD1 identical over 8 bases. The CDR3 runs 16 residues. V shed 2 bases, J shed 0 bases, and the junction held 6 bases outside the gene matches. Germline assignment: CDR1 SGHNT and CDR2 YENEEA. This CDR3 reads CASSLPWTGNSYEQYF. The DNA for the CDR3 is TGTGCCAGCAGCTTACCCTGGACAGGGAACTCCTACGAGCAGTACTTC. The full variable domain, in which reference TRBV11-3 and TRBJ2-7 provide the parts outside the CDR3, is EAGVVQSPRYKIIEKKQPVAFWCNPISGHNTLYWYLQNLGQGPELLIRYENEEAVDDSQLPKDRFSAERLKGVDSTLKIQPAELGDSAVYLCASSLPWTGNSYEQYFGPGTRLTVT.

This clone was counted between two and nine times. The genes are TRBV7-2 and TRBJ1-1; D remains unclear. Germline V gene sequence: CDR1 SGHTA, CDR2 FQGNSA. The CDR3 sequence is 13 residues long. The V gene lost 3 bases and the J gene lost 3 bases, with 8 bases spanning the gap. The CDR3 region has the DNA TGTGCCAGCAGCTTGTTACAAGACACTGAAGCTTTCTTT. It codes for CASSLLQDTEAFF. The full variable domain, its missing parts supplied by reference TRBV7-2 and TRBJ1-1, is GAGVSQSPSNKVTEKGKDVELRCDPISGHTALYWYRQSLGQGLEFLIYFQGNSAPDKSGLPSDRFSAERTGGSVSTLTIQRTQQEDSAVYLCASSLLQDTEAFFGQGTRLTVV.

The chain employs TRBV28 and TRBJ2-1; 10 positions match TRBD2. Unmatched junction bases numbered 3, after V lost 1 base and J lost 3 bases. The CDR3 sequence is 16 residues long. Looked up from germline, CDR1 is MDHEN and CDR2 is SYDVKM. Written as DNA, the CDR3 is TGTGCCAGCAGTTTATCGGCTAGCGGGAGCTACAATGAGCAGTTCTTC. It codes for CASSLSASGSYNEQFF.

The gene calls are TRBV19 and TRBJ2-7; 7 bases are shared with TRBD1. CDR1 is LNHDA and CDR2 is SQIVND in the germline V gene (reference sequence). This CDR3 is built from 17 residues. Trimming cost V 5 bases and J 1 base; bases outside gene matches: 14. The CDR3 nucleotides read TGTGCCAGTAGTGGGTGGGGAACAGGGGATTCATCCTACGAGCAGTACTTC. Translated, it gives CASSGWGTGDSSYEQYF.

This clone was seen just once. The chain has TRBV6-4 and TRBJ2-1, with 8 bases matching TRBD2. With 8 bases clipped from V and 4 bases from J, the junction kept 22 bases outside the gene matches. CDR1 MRHNA and CDR2 SNTAGT come from the germline V gene. This CDR3 spans 19 amino acids. In DNA, the CDR3 is TGTGCCAGCGGAGGGGATAGACTAGCGCCGGATAGAGGGTACAATGAGCAGTTCTTC. Its protein product is CASGGDRLAPDRGYNEQFF.

This clone was observed a few times. The chain recombines TRBV24-1 with TRBJ2-7, with TRBD1 as a possible D gene (5 bases). Germline CDR1 is KGHDR and CDR2 is SFDVKD. V gave up 4 bases and J gave up 7 bases, with 10 bases separating them. The CDR3 has 12 amino acids. The CDR3 loop is CATSDIKGEQYF. Here the CDR3 DNA reads TGTGCCACCAGTGACATCAAGGGGGAGCAGTACTTC.

This clone was seen only a few times. The chain carries TRBV9 and TRBJ1-2; D remains unclear. Trimming shortened V by 2 bases and J by 4 bases, and 15 bases separated the two germline ends. The germline CDR1 and CDR2 sequences are SGDLS and YYNGEE. The CDR3 contains 15 residues. The CDR3 here is CASSVTGLEGYGYTF. The CDR3, as DNA: TGTGCCAGCAGCGTGACGGGCCTGGAGGGCTATGGCTACACCTTC.

This sequence joins TRBV4-1 and TRBJ2-7, with 7 nucleotides matching TRBD2. Germline values: CDR1 MGHRA, CDR2 YSYEKL. The CDR3 extends over 15 amino acids. J lost 4 bases, V lost 5 bases, and 11 bases had no gene match. Here the CDR3 DNA reads TGCGCCAGCAGCTTTACTAGCGAGGGATCGTACGAGCAGTACTTC. Protein product: CASSFTSEGSYEQYF.

This clone was recorded at least ten times. The chain uses TRBV11-1 and TRBJ1-1; D is undetermined. The V end lost 3 bases, the J end lost 0 bases, and 8 bases lay between the germline ends. The germline V gene encodes CDR1 SGHAT and CDR2 FQDESV (reference sequence). This CDR3 spans 14 amino acids. The CDR3 region is CASSLSTMNTEAFF. The CDR3 coding sequence is TGTGCCAGCAGCTTGTCTACGATGAACACTGAAGCTTTCTTT.

This clone was observed a handful of times. The V and J genes are TRBV29-1 and TRBJ1-1; D not resolved. In germline, CDR1 is SQVTM, CDR2 ANQGSEA. V lost 4 bases and J 3 bases, leaving 12 bases between the germline ends. The CDR3 extends over 13 amino acids. The CDR3 DNA follows: TGCAGCGTTGGTGACACGGGAGACACTGAAGCTTTCTTT. This codes for CSVGDTGDTEAFF.

This chain uses TRBV6-5 with TRBJ1-2, with a tentative D call TRBD1 (6 bases). In germline, CDR1 is MNHEY, CDR2 SVGAGI. The V end lost 5 bases, the J end lost 5 bases, and 15 bases lay between the germline ends. The CDR3 contains 14 residues. CDR3 nucleotide sequence: TGTGCCAGCAGTCCGGACAGTCTTTTATATGGCTACACCTTC. Translated, it gives CASSPDSLLYGYTF.

The chain uses TRBV4-3 and TRBJ1-4, with TRBD1 identical over 10 bases. The CDR3 contains 20 residues. The V and J ends lost 4 bases and 5 bases, in that order; junction bases with no gene match: 19. Germline assignment: CDR1 LGHNA and CDR2 YSLEER. The CDR3 reads CASSPTLTGTGASRNEKLFF. The CDR3 DNA follows: TGCGCCAGCAGCCCTACTTTGACCGGGACAGGGGCTAGTAGGAATGAAAAACTGTTTTTT.

Here the CDR3 reads CASSQDESRNEKLFF. The CDR3 DNA sequence: TGTGCCAGCAGCCAAGATGAGAGTCGTAATGAAAAACTGTTTTTT. The chain recombines TRBV14 with TRBJ1-4; D gene unclear. This CDR3 region has 15 residues. CDR1 is SGHDN, CDR2 FVKESK, per germline. V gave up 0 bases and J gave up 4 bases, with 9 bases separating them. The full variable domain, rest sourced from reference TRBV14 and TRBJ1-4, is EAGVTQFPSHSVIEKGQTVTLRCDPISGHDNLYWYRRVMGKEIKFLLHFVKESKQDESGMPNNRFLAERTGGTYSTLKVQPAELEDSGVYFCASSQDESRNEKLFFGSGTQLSVL.

This chain connects TRBV30 to TRBJ1-2, with D unclear. Per the germline V gene, CDR1 is GTSNPN and CDR2 is SVGIG (reference sequence). This CDR3 is built from 12 residues. Trimming shortened V by 0 bases and J by 4 bases, and 6 bases separated the two germline ends. The CDR3: CAWSVTVYGYTF. The CDR3, as DNA: TGTGCCTGGAGTGTTACAGTCTATGGCTACACCTTC. The complete variable domain, with remaining parts taken from reference TRBV30 and TRBJ1-2, reads SQTIHQWPATLVQPVGSPLSLECTVEGTSNPNLYWYRQAAGRGLQLLFYSVGIGQISSEVPQNLSASRPQDRQFILSSKKLLLSDSGFYLCAWSVTVYGYTFGSGTRLTVV.

This clone was detected many times. The V gene is TRBV29-1, the J gene TRBJ1-5; TRBD1 matches at 7 bases. The CDR3 totals 15 residues. Looked up from germline, CDR1 is SQVTM and CDR2 is ANQGSEA. The V and J ends lost 7 bases and 2 bases, in that order; junction bases with no gene match: 11. The CDR3 coding sequence is TGCAGCGCATCGACAGGGTTTTTGGGCAATCAGCCCCAGCATTTT. Translating it yields CSASTGFLGNQPQHF.

The J gene is TRBJ2-5, the V gene TRBV21-1; the DNA was not used to check the table's D call, TRBD2. TRBV21-1 is a pseudogene. The CDR3 covers 13 residues. This CDR3 reads CASRSGTRETQYF. As DNA, the CDR3 is TGTGCCAGCAGGAGCGGGACTAGGGAGACCCAGTACTTC.

DNA for the CDR3: TGCGCCAGCAGCTTGAGGACAGGGGGAGGTCAAGAGACCCAGTACTTC. It yields the protein CASSLRTGGGQETQYF. The chain employs TRBV5-1 and TRBJ2-5, with 10 bases lining up with TRBD1. V shed 1 base, J shed 2 bases, and the junction held 5 bases outside the gene matches. This CDR3 has 16 residues. Germline CDR1 SGHRS, CDR2 YFSETQ. Full variable domain (rest looked up from reference TRBV5-1 and TRBJ2-5): KAGVTQTPRYLIKTRGQQVTLSCSPISGHRSVSWYQQTPGQGLQFLFEYFSETQRNKGNFPGRFSGRQFSNSRSEMNVSTLELGDSALYLCASSLRTGGGQETQYFGPGTRLLVL.